Listed below are T cell receptor beta chains from one sample, sequenced in a study of cytomegalovirus exposure and HLA in healthy donors. Clones were read by immunoSEQ multiplex PCR, and TCRdb kept only the in-frame ones, dropping some. The profile shows tens of thousands of clones, under 85% of them singletons. Sequencing used PBMCs. All receptors come from a male donor in good health and CMV-seronegative. The CDR3 runs from the conserved cysteine through the conserved F or W. A D gene is named only where the DNA matches it firmly. Size is stated for part of the rows, as once, few or many counts, or as a class when the clone is expanded.

TRBV11-3	TRBJ2-2	TRBD1	once	TGTGCCAGCAGCTTCGGTGAGGGGGCGCGCACCGGGGAGCTGTTTTTT	CASSFGEGARTGELFF
TRBV2	TRBJ2-2	NA	NA	TGTGCCAGCAGTGGAACAGGGAGGAACACCGGGGAGCTGTTTTTT	CASSGTGRNTGELFF
TRBV10-3	TRBJ2-1	TRBD2	NA	TGTGCCATCAGTGGGGCTAGCGGGAGGTCGGACAATGAGCAGTTCTTC	CAISGASGRSDNEQFF
TRBV28	TRBJ2-6	TRBD1	few	TGTGGAGCCCGGGGACAGAAGTCTGGAACTGGGGCCAACGTCCTGACTTTC	CGARGQKSGTGANVLTF
TRBV5-4	TRBJ2-3	TRBD2	NA	TGTGCCAGCAGCCCCCTGAGCGGGAAGGAGACAGATACGCAGTATTTT	CASSPLSGKETDTQYF
TRBV5-1	TRBJ2-1	NA	NA	TGCGCCAGCAGCTTGGGCCAGGGGAAGTACAATGAGCAGTTCTTC	CASSLGQGKYNEQFF
TRBV6-1	TRBJ2-1	NA	NA	TGTGCCAGCACCCAAACCAGGAATGAGCAGTTCTTC	CASTQTRNEQFF
TRBV23-1	TRBJ1-5	TRBD1	NA	TGCGCCAGCAGTCCCCCGGGACAGGGGACCGGTCAGCCCCAGCATTTT	CASSPPGQGTGQPQHF
TRBV7-9	TRBJ2-5	NA	once	TGTGCCAGCAGCTCTCAAGAGACCCAGTACTTC	CASSSQETQYF
TRBV28	TRBJ1-6	NA	NA	TGTGCCAGCAGTATGGACAGTGATAATTCACCCCTCCACTTT	CASSMDSDNSPLHF
TRBV18	TRBJ1-2	TRBD1	NA	TGTGCCAGCTCACCACCTCACTGGACAGGGGATGGGGGCTACACCTTC	CASSPPHWTGDGGYTF
TRBV27	TRBJ2-7	NA	few	TGTGCCAGCAGTTTCCGACAGGTCCACGAGCAGTACTTC	CASSFRQVHEQYF
TRBV5-1	TRBJ2-2	NA	once	TGCGCCAGCAGCTTTCAGTCTACCGGGGAGCTGTTTTTT	CASSFQSTGELFF
TRBV5-1	TRBJ2-1	TRBD1	NA	TGCGCCAGCAGACCCCGGGACAGGGACGGTAATGAGCAGTTCTTC	CASRPRDRDGNEQFF
TRBV27	TRBJ1-6	NA	once	TGTGCCAGCACCTTCGCGGGGGGAAGGAATAATTCACCCCTCCACTTT	CASTFAGGRNNSPLHF
TRBV18	TRBJ2-2	NA	NA	TGTGCCAGCTCACCACGGGCCAGGGGGACTCCGAACACCGGGGAGCTGTTTTTT	CASSPRARGTPNTGELFF
TRBV28	TRBJ2-1	NA	NA	TGTGCCAGCAGCCCGGTCTCTGGCGGCCTCTCCTACAATGAGCAGTTCTTC	CASSPVSGGLSYNEQFF
TRBV14	TRBJ1-2	NA	NA	TGTGCCAGCAGCCAAGAGGGGCAAAACTATGGCTACACCTTC	CASSQEGQNYGYTF
TRBV2	TRBJ2-3	NA	once	TGTGCCAGCGCGTCTTATGGAGATACGCAGTATTTT	CASASYGDTQYF
TRBV2	TRBJ2-1	TRBD2	NA	TGTGCCAGCATGGCGGGGGGGGCCGGGCCATCTTCCTACAATGAGCAGTTCTTC	CASMAGGAGPSSYNEQFF
TRBV20-1	TRBJ2-1	NA	NA	TGCAGTGCTCTAAATAATGAGCAGTTCTTC	CSALNNEQFF
TRBV6-5	TRBJ1-2	TRBD1	NA	TGTGCCAGCAGTTACTCCCAAAACAGGGGGAATGGCTACACCTTC	CASSYSQNRGNGYTF
TRBV28	TRBJ2-7	TRBD1	NA	TGTGCCAGCAGTTCCCGGACAGGGAACCCCTACGAGCAGTACTTC	CASSSRTGNPYEQYF
TRBV2	TRBJ2-3	NA	once	TGTGCCAGCAGGGAACTCACAGATACGCAGTATTTT	CASRELTDTQYF
TRBV28	TRBJ2-1	NA	NA	TGTGCCAGCAGTTTATTAAGCGGGCACATGGGTGAGCAGTTCTTC	CASSLLSGHMGEQFF
TRBV4-3	TRBJ2-7	NA	NA	TGCGCCAGCAGCCCCCCGTACGAGCAGTACTTC	CASSPPYEQYF
TRBV9	TRBJ1-1	NA	NA	TGTGCCAGCAGCGTAGATTTTTCAGGGGCGAACACTGAAGCTTTCTTT	CASSVDFSGANTEAFF
TRBV10-3	TRBJ2-2	TRBD2	NA	TGTGCCATCACGGGGGGACTCAACACCGGGGAGCTGTTTTTT	CAITGGLNTGELFF
TRBV28	TRBJ1-4	NA	once	TGTGCCAGCAGTTTCGGGTGGTATATCCCATCATGGCCTGAAAAACTGTTTTTT	CASSFGWYIPSWPEKLFF
TRBV5-1	TRBJ2-7	NA	NA	TGCGCCAGCAGCTTGGCCGCGGGCTACGAGCAGTACTTC	CASSLAAGYEQYF
TRBV6-5	TRBJ2-7	NA	NA	TGTGCCAGCAGCCCCCCTTACAGCTCCTACGAGCAGTACTTC	CASSPPYSSYEQYF
TRBV5-1	TRBJ2-7	TRBD2	NA	TGCGCCAGCAGCTTGGCGGGACTAGCGGACTACGAGCAGTACTTC	CASSLAGLADYEQYF
TRBV10-3	TRBJ1-1	NA	NA	TGTGCCATCAGGAAACAGGAGAACACTGAAGCTTTCTTT	CAIRKQENTEAFF
TRBV9	TRBJ2-5	TRBD2	NA	TGTGCCAGCAGCGTCGGGGCTAGCGGGAATCAAGAGACCCAGTACTTC	CASSVGASGNQETQYF
TRBV18	TRBJ2-2	NA	NA	TGTGCCAGCTCCGCCGGAGCCCCGCTCGGGGAGCTGTTTTTT	CASSAGAPLGELFF
TRBV7-2	TRBJ2-1	NA	NA	TGTGCCAGCAGCTTGCCCACGGGAGCGGTTCAGAATGAGCAGTTCTTC	CASSLPTGAVQNEQFF
TRBV4-3	TRBJ2-7	NA	NA	TGCGCCAGCAGCCCACAAACGTCCCCCGAGCAGTACTTC	CASSPQTSPEQYF
TRBV29-1	TRBJ1-1	TRBD1	NA	TGCAGCGTGTGCAGGGGGCAGGAAGCTTTCTTT	CSVCRGQEAFF
TRBV5-1	TRBJ1-2	TRBD1	NA	TGCGCCAGCAGCTTGGCAACAGGGGGGAACTATGGCTACACCTTC	CASSLATGGNYGYTF
TRBV6-1	TRBJ1-4	TRBD1	NA	TGTGCCAGCAGTGAAGGGACAGGGTATGAAAAACTGTTTTTT	CASSEGTGYEKLFF
TRBV19	TRBJ2-1	NA	NA	TGTGCCAGTACGCAGACAGGCCGTTCGTACAATGAGCAGTTCTTC	CASTQTGRSYNEQFF
TRBV28	TRBJ2-3	TRBD1	NA	TGTGCCAGCAGTTCAGGACAGGGCATTAGCACAGATACGCAGTATTTT	CASSSGQGISTDTQYF
TRBV4-1	TRBJ1-2	TRBD1	once	TGCGCCAGCAGCCAAGTCTCCGGACAGGGACTTGGCTACACCTTC	CASSQVSGQGLGYTF
TRBV15	TRBJ2-3	NA	NA	TGTGCCACCAGCATCCAGGGGTCCTCGACAGATACGCAGTATTTT	CATSIQGSSTDTQYF